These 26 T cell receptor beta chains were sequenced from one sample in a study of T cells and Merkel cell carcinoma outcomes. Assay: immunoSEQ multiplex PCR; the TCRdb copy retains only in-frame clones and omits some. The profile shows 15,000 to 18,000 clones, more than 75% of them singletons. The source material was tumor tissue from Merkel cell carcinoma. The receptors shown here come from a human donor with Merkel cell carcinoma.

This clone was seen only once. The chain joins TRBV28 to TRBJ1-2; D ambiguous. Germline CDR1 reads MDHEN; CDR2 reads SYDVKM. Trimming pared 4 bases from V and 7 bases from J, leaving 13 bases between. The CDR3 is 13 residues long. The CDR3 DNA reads TGTGCCAGCAGTTCGGGGATGATAAGTGGCTACACCTTC. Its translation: CASSSGMISGYTF.

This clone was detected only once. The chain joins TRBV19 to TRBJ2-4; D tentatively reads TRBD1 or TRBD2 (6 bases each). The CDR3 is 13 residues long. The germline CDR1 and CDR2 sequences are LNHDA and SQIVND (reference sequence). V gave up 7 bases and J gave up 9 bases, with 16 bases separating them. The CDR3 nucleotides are TGTGCCAGTACCGAAACCAGGGGAGGCATTCAGTACTTC. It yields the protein CASTETRGGIQYF.

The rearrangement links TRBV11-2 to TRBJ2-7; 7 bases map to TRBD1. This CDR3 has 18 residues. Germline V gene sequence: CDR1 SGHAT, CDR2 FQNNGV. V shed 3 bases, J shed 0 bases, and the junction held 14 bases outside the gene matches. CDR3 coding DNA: TGTGCCAGCAGCTTCGGGACAGCTCCGACCTTGAGCTCCTACGAGCAGTACTTC. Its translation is CASSFGTAPTLSSYEQYF.

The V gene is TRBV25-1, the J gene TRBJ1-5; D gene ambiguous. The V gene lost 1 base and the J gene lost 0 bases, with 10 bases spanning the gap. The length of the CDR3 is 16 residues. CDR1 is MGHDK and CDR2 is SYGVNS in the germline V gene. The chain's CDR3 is CASSESADNSNQPQHF. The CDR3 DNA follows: TGTGCCAGCAGTGAATCGGCAGACAATAGCAATCAGCCCCAGCATTTT.

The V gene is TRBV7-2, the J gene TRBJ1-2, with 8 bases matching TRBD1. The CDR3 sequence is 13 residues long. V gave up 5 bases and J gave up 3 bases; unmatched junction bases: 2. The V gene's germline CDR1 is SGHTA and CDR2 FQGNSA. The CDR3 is CASSPDRDYGYTF. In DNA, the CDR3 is TGTGCCAGCAGCCCGGACAGGGACTATGGCTACACCTTC.

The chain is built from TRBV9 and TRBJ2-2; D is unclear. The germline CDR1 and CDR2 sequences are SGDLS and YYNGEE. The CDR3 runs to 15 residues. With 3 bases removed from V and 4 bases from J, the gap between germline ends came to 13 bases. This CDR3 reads CASSAKTLPTGELFF. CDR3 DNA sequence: TGTGCCAGCAGCGCCAAGACGCTACCCACCGGGGAGCTGTTTTTT.

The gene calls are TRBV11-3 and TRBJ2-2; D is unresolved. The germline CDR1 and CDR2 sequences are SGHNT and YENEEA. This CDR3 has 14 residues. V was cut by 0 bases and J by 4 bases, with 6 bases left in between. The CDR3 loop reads CASSLESSTGELFF. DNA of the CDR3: TGTGCCAGCAGCTTAGAATCTAGCACCGGGGAGCTGTTTTTT. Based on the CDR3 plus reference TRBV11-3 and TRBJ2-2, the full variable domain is EAGVVQSPRYKIIEKKQPVAFWCNPISGHNTLYWYLQNLGQGPELLIRYENEEAVDDSQLPKDRFSAERLKGVDSTLKIQPAELGDSAVYLCASSLESSTGELFFGEGSRLTVL.

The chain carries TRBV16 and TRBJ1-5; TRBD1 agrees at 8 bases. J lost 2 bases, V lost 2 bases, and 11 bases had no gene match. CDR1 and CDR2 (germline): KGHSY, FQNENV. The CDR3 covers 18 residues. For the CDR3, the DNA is TGTGCCAGCAGCCAACCAGGCCATACAGGGGGAGGCAATCAGCCCCAGCATTTT. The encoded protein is CASSQPGHTGGGNQPQHF.

The DNA for the CDR3 is TGTGCCAGCAGCCAGGGTCGGACTAGAAACCAAGAGACCCAGTACTTC. This encodes CASSQGRTRNQETQYF. V is TRBV14 and J is TRBJ2-5; 7 positions match TRBD2. The V gene end was trimmed by 3 bases and the J gene end by 0 bases; junction bases not matched to a gene: 7. The CDR3 covers 16 residues. CDR1 is SGHDN and CDR2 is FVKESK in the germline V gene.

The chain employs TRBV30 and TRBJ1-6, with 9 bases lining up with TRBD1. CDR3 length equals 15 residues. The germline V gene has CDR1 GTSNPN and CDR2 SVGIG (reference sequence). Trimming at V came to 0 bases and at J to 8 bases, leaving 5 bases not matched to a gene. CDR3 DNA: TGTGCCTGGAGTGTAGGGACAGGGTACGATTCACCCCTCCACTTT. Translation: CAWSVGTGYDSPLHF.

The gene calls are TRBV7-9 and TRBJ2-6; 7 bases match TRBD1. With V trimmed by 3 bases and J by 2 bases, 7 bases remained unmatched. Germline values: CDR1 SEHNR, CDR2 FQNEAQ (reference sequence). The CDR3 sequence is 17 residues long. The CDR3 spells CASSFSTGFAGANVLTF. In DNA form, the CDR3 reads TGTGCCAGCAGCTTCTCGACAGGGTTTGCTGGGGCCAACGTCCTGACTTTC.

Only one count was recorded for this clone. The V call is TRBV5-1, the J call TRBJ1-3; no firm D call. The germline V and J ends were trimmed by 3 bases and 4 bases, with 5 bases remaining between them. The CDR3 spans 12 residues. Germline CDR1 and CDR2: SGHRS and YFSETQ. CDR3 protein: CASSSEGNTIYF. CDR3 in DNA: TGCGCCAGCAGCTCGGAAGGAAACACCATATATTTT.

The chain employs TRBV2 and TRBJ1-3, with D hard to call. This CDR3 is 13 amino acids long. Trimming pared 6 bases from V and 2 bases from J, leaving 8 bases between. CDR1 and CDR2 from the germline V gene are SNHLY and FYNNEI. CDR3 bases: TGTGCCAGCAGCTGGACTGCTGGAAACACCATATATTTT. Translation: CASSWTAGNTIYF. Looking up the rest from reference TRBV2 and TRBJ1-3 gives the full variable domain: EPEVTQTPSHQVTQMGQEVILRCVPISNHLYFYWYRQILGQKVEFLVSFYNNEISEKSEIFDDQFSVERPDGSNFTLKIRSTKLEDSAMYFCASSWTAGNTIYFGEGSWLTVV.

In nucleotides, the CDR3 is TGTGCCAGCAGCCGACTAGCGGGGGGGGGTGAGCAGTTCTTC. This encodes CASSRLAGGGEQFF. The chain recombines TRBV6-5 with TRBJ2-1; 14 bases line up with TRBD2. V dropped 6 bases and J dropped 9; count of bases not matched to a gene: 4. The germline V gene encodes CDR1 MNHEY and CDR2 SVGAGI. CDR3 length: 14 amino acids.

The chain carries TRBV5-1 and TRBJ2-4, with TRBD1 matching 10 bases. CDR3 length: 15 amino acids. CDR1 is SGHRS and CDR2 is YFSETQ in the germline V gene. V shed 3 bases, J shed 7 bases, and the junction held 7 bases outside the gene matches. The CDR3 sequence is CASSSYPGQGNIQYF. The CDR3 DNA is TGCGCCAGCAGCTCCTACCCGGGACAGGGGAACATTCAGTACTTC.

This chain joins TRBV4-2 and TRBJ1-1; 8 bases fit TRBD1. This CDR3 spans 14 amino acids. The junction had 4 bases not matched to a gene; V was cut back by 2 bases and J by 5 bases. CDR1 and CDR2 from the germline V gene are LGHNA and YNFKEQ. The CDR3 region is CASSQWTGFTEAFF. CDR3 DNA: TGTGCCAGCAGCCAATGGACAGGGTTTACTGAAGCTTTCTTT.

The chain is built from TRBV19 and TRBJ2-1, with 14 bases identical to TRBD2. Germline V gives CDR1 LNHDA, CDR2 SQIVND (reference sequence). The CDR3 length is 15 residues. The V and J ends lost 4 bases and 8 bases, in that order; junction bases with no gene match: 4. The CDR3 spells CASSKGLAGVDEQFF. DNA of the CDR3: TGTGCCAGTAGTAAGGGACTAGCGGGAGTGGATGAGCAGTTCTTC.

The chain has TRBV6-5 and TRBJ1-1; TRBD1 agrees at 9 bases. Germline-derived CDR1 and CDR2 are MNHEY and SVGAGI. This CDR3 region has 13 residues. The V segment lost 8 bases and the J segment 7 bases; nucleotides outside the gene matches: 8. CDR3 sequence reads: CASRNRGRGEAFF. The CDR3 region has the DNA TGTGCCAGCCGAAACAGGGGGCGCGGTGAAGCTTTCTTT.

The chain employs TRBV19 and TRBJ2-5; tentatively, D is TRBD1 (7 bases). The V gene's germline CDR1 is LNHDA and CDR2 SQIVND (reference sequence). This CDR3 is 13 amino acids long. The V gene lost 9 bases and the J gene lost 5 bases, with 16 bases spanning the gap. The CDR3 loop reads CASTEGAWETQYF. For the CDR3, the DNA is TGTGCCAGCACGGAGGGGGCTTGGGAGACCCAGTACTTC.

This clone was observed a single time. The CDR3: CASSLVGEETQYF. For the CDR3, the DNA is TGCGCCAGCAGCTTGGTGGGGGAAGAGACCCAGTACTTC. This sequence joins TRBV5-1 and TRBJ2-5; either TRBD1 or TRBD2 may fit D (5 bases each). Germline CDR1 and CDR2: SGHRS and YFSETQ. Trimming cost V 0 bases and J 3 bases, with 6 bases left between them. The CDR3 covers 13 residues.

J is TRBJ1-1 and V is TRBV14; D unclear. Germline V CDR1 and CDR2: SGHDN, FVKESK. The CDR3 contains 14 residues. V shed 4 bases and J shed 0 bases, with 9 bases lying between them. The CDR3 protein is CASSLLLMNTEAFF. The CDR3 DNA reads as TGTGCCAGCAGCCTCCTGCTCATGAACACTGAAGCTTTCTTT.

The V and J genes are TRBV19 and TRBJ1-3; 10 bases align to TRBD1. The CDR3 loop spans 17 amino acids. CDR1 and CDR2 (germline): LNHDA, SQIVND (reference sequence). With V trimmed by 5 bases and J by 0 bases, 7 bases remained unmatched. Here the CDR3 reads CASSLRQGALSGNTIYF. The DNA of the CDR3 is TGTGCCAGTAGTCTTAGACAGGGGGCACTCTCTGGAAACACCATATATTTT.

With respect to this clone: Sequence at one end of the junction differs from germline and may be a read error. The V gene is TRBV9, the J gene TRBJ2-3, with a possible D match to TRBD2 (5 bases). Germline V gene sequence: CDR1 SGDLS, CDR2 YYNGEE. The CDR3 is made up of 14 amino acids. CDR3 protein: CTSSAEGSGGTQYF. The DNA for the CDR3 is TGTACCAGCAGCGCCGAGGGCAGTGGAGGTACGCAGTATTTT.

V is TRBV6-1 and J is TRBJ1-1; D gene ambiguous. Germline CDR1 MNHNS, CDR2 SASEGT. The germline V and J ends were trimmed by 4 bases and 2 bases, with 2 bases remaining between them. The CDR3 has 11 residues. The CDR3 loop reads CASSGNTEAFF. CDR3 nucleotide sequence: TGTGCCAGCAGTGGAAACACTGAAGCTTTCTTT.

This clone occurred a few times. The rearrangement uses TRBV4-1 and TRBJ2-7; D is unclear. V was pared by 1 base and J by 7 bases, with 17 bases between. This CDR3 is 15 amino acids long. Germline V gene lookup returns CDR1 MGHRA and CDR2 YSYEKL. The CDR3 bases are TGCGCCAGCAGCCAAGTATCCGTGGAGAGGCAGGAGCAGTACTTC. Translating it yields CASSQVSVERQEQYF.

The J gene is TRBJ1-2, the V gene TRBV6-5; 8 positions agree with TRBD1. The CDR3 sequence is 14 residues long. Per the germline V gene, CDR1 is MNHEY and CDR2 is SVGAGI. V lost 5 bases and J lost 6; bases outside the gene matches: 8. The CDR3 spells CASSTRWTGNGYTF. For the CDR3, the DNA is TGTGCCAGCAGTACCCGGTGGACAGGGAATGGCTACACCTTC.